These 19 T cell receptor beta chains were sequenced from one sample in a study of T-cell reconstitution after alpha-beta-depleted transplantation in children. Unique molecular identifiers were incorporated when the TCRbeta library was constructed. MiXCR, run by TCRdb on the PCR reads, gives a single entry per CDR3 protein. The data contain around 250,000 distinct CDR3 sequences, roughly a quarter of them singletons. Sequenced material: PBMCs, taken before TCRalphabeta/CD19-depleted stem cell transplant. The receptors come from a girl aged 2 to 9 with Fanconi anemia, due to receive a stem cell transplant.

This clonotype was seen more than once but under ten times. The chain uses TRBV29-1 and TRBJ2-7, with D hard to call. The germline V and J ends were trimmed by 4 bases and 3 bases, with 10 bases remaining between them. The CDR3 contains 12 residues. CDR1 is SQVTM and CDR2 is ANQGSEA in the germline V gene. The DNA of the CDR3 is TGCAGCGTTGTTATGGGCTACTACGAGCAGTACTTC. It translates to CSVVMGYYEQYF.

The V and J genes are TRBV6-1 and TRBJ2-4, with 9 positions matching TRBD1. The germline V gene encodes CDR1 MNHNS and CDR2 SASEGT. The CDR3 length is 13 residues. J was trimmed by 13 bases and V by 7 bases; bases with no gene match: 11. As DNA, the CDR3 is TGTGCCAGCATTCCTTGGCCCGGGACAGGGCAGTACTTC. Encoded protein: CASIPWPGTGQYF.

The sample holds many counts of this clonotype. The rearrangement uses TRBV7-2 and TRBJ2-1, with 8 bases lining up with TRBD2. The CDR3 consists of 15 residues. Germline CDR1 SGHTA, CDR2 FQGNSA. V gave up 0 bases and J gave up 3 bases; unmatched junction bases: 1. DNA of the CDR3: TGTGCCAGCAGCTTAGCGCGGGGGGTCTACAATGAGCAGTTCTTC. This gives the protein CASSLARGVYNEQFF.

This clonotype was seen ten or more times. V gene TRBV29-1 combines with J gene TRBJ2-4, with D unresolved. Between the trimmed V and J ends, which lost 7 bases and 0 bases, there was a span of 10 bases. This CDR3 is 13 amino acids long. Germline assignment: CDR1 SQVTM and CDR2 ANQGSEA. The CDR3 protein is CSASGLAKNIQYF. DNA for the CDR3: TGCAGCGCTTCCGGGCTAGCCAAAAACATTCAGTACTTC.

This clonotype was counted many times. The chain combines TRBV5-1 with TRBJ1-4; D call uncertain. CDR1 and CDR2 from the germline V gene are SGHRS and YFSETQ. There are 14 residues in the CDR3. Trimming cost V 0 bases and J 0 bases, with 3 bases left between them. CDR3 amino acids: CASSLGPTNEKLFF. The CDR3 DNA sequence: TGCGCCAGCAGCTTGGGCCCAACTAATGAAAAACTGTTTTTT.

In this sample, this clonotype turned up a few times. J is TRBJ2-1 and V is TRBV20-1; D remains ambiguous. V was pared by 4 bases and J by 4 bases, with 11 bases between. Per germline, CDR1 DFQATT and CDR2 SNEGSKA (reference sequence). CDR3 size: 13 residues. The CDR3 coding sequence is TGCAGTGCTATAAGGCCTCATTACAATGAGCAGTTCTTC. Its protein is CSAIRPHYNEQFF.

The chain links TRBV28 to TRBJ1-4; 8 bases are shared with TRBD1. The CDR3 runs 14 residues. Losses at the gene ends were 4 bases for V and 8 bases for J; bases not matched to a gene: 6. Germline V lookup: CDR1 MDHEN, CDR2 SYDVKM. The CDR3 coding sequence is TGTGCCAGCAGTTCCTGGACAGGGCAGGAAAAACTGTTTTTT. It codes for CASSSWTGQEKLFF.

This clonotype was seen many times. The V and J genes are TRBV6-6 and TRBJ2-3, with D uncertain. In germline, CDR1 is MNHNY, CDR2 SVGAGI (reference sequence). This CDR3 is 13 amino acids long. The V end lost 5 bases, the J end lost 1 base, and 7 bases lay between the germline ends. CDR3 in amino acids: CASSADGTDTQYF. DNA of the CDR3: TGTGCCAGCAGTGCGGACGGCACAGATACGCAGTATTTT.

The chain has TRBV4-1 and TRBJ2-7; TRBD1 is a possible D gene (5 bases). This CDR3 has 14 amino acids. Trimming shortened V by 1 base and J by 1 base, and 8 bases separated the two germline ends. In germline, CDR1 is MGHRA, CDR2 YSYEKL. CDR3 nucleotide sequence: TGCGCCAGCAGCCAAGGAAGGGGTTCCTACGAGCAGTACTTC. This translates into CASSQGRGSYEQYF.

This clonotype was seen repeatedly, ten times or more. CDR3 residues: CSASKGHRGMREAEAFF. CDR3 in DNA: TGCAGTGCTAGTAAGGGCCACAGGGGAATGAGAGAAGCTGAAGCTTTCTTT. The chain carries TRBV20-1 and TRBJ1-1; 7 bases agree with TRBD1. The germline V gene has CDR1 DFQATT and CDR2 SNEGSKA (reference sequence). This CDR3 contains 17 residues. The junction had 19 bases not matched to a gene; V was cut back by 3 bases and J by 6 bases.

The chain recombines TRBV25-1 with TRBJ2-7; D is uncertain. This CDR3 is 13 amino acids long. The ends were cut back, 3 bases at V and 2 bases at J, with 8 bases in the middle. Germline CDR1 reads MGHDK; CDR2 reads SYGVNS. CDR3: CASSEVGPYEQYF. The CDR3 nucleotides read TGTGCCAGCAGTGAGGTAGGGCCCTACGAGCAGTACTTC.

This clonotype was seen repeatedly, ten times or more. V usage is TRBV6-5 and J usage is TRBJ2-1, with D uncertain. Per germline, CDR1 MNHEY and CDR2 SVGAGI. With 1 base removed from V and 8 bases from J, the gap between germline ends came to 15 bases. This CDR3 comprises 15 residues. This CDR3 is CASSYFTGTAYEQFF. DNA of the CDR3: TGTGCCAGCAGTTACTTTACTGGCACTGCTTATGAGCAGTTCTTC.

The rearrangement links TRBV4-1 to TRBJ2-1; D gene ambiguous. CDR1 and CDR2 (germline): MGHRA, YSYEKL. The CDR3 loop spans 16 amino acids. V lost 0 bases to trimming and J lost 0 bases, with 9 bases between them. CDR3 protein: CASSQDNLRSYNEQFF. In DNA form, the CDR3 reads TGCGCCAGCAGCCAAGATAACCTCCGCTCCTACAATGAGCAGTTCTTC.

Ten or more counts support this clonotype. J is TRBJ2-1 and V is TRBV20-1; D tentatively fits TRBD1 or TRBD2 (6 bases each). V dropped 6 bases and J dropped 6 bases, with 15 bases sitting between them. In germline, CDR1 is DFQATT, CDR2 SNEGSKA (reference sequence). The CDR3 length is 13 residues. The CDR3 DNA reads TGCAGTGCGAGGGGGGAGACATTCAATGAGCAGTTCTTC. Its translation: CSARGETFNEQFF.

This chain uses TRBV20-1 with TRBJ2-3; D is uncertain. The CDR3 totals 16 residues. Trimming cost V 0 bases and J 0 bases, with 13 bases left between them. Germline lookup yields CDR1 DFQATT and CDR2 SNEGSKA (reference sequence). DNA for the CDR3: TGCAGTGCTAGAGATCCCCGGACCTACAGCACAGATACGCAGTATTTT. Protein: CSARDPRTYSTDTQYF.

In this sample, this clonotype turned up a few times. The chain is built from TRBV9 and TRBJ2-1; D is unclear. V lost 3 bases and J 6 bases, leaving 7 bases between the germline ends. There are 12 residues in the CDR3. Per germline, CDR1 SGDLS and CDR2 YYNGEE. CDR3 nucleotide sequence: TGTGCCAGCAGCGCTACTGTCAATGAGCAGTTCTTC. Amino acids: CASSATVNEQFF.

This clonotype appeared once. The rearrangement links TRBV7-9 to TRBJ1-2; 7 bases map to TRBD1. Germline CDR1 and CDR2: SEHNR and FQNEAQ (reference sequence). This CDR3 spans 12 amino acids. The junction had 3 bases not matched to a gene; V was cut back by 3 bases and J by 8 bases. CDR3 nucleotide sequence: TGTGCCAGCAGCTTGGGACAGTTCGGCTACACCTTC. This sequence encodes CASSLGQFGYTF.

This clonotype was seen many times. The chain uses TRBV12-3 or TRBV12-4 and TRBJ2-1, with 8 bases that match TRBD2. Trimming took 2 bases from V and 7 from J; bases not matched to a gene: 7. The CDR3 extends over 15 amino acids. The chain's CDR3 is CASSLTGGRGNEQFF. CDR3 sequence (DNA): TGTGCCAGCAGTTTAACGGGGGGGCGCGGGAATGAGCAGTTCTTC.

Only a few counts were recorded for this clonotype. The chain has TRBV29-1 and TRBJ2-5, with 7 nucleotides matching TRBD1. Germline-derived CDR1 and CDR2 are SQVTM and ANQGSEA. The CDR3 extends over 12 amino acids. Trimming at V came to 3 bases and at J to 13 bases, leaving 11 bases not matched to a gene. CDR3 bases: TGCAGCGTTGAGGGGACAGATCTGACTACGTACTTC. Encoded protein: CSVEGTDLTTYF.